These T cell receptor beta chains were read from a single sample in a study of kidney transplant recipient with SARS-CoV-2 infection. One entry per CDR3 protein, called by TCRdb with MiXCR from the reads. The data show 200,000 to 250,000 distinct CDR3 sequences, roughly 26% seen once. The source material was a blood sample, sampled at baseline and around day 120 from a kidney transplant recipient. These receptors were collected from a male patient aged 25-45 years who had COVID-19 and was a kidney transplant recipient. The graft donor may have contributed some T cells. Both conserved end residues are part of each CDR3. The order of the fields is J gene, V gene, clone size, D gene, CDR3 DNA, CDR3 protein. D genes are given only for firm matches. Only part of the rows carry a size: once, few, many, or a class if the clone is expanded.

j_gene: TRBJ2-2; v_gene: TRBV28; abundance: many; d_gene: .; CDR3nt: TGTGCCAGCAGCCTTACCGACTACACCGGGGAGCTGTTTTTT; CDR3aa: CASSLTDYTGELFF
j_gene: TRBJ1-1; v_gene: TRBV5-4; abundance: many; d_gene: .; CDR3nt: TGTGCCAGCAGCTTGGGGGCGATGAACACTGAAGCTTTCTTT; CDR3aa: CASSLGAMNTEAFF
j_gene: TRBJ1-4; v_gene: TRBV20-1; abundance: many; d_gene: .; CDR3nt: TGCAGTGCTAGTTACCCATATAATGAAAAACTGTTTTTT; CDR3aa: CSASYPYNEKLFF
j_gene: TRBJ1-2; v_gene: TRBV11-2; abundance: many; d_gene: .; CDR3nt: TGCGCCAGCAGTCCCTTATCCACTTCTAGAAAGACCTATGGCTACACCTTC; CDR3aa: CASSPLSTSRKTYGYTF
j_gene: TRBJ2-5; v_gene: TRBV20-1; abundance: .; d_gene: TRBD2; CDR3nt: TGCAGTGCGGAGACTAGCGGAAGAGAGACCCAGTACTTC; CDR3aa: CSAETSGRETQYF
j_gene: TRBJ2-5; v_gene: TRBV19; abundance: once; d_gene: .; CDR3nt: TGTGCCAGAAAAGACAGGGAGGAAGAGACCCAGCACTTC; CDR3aa: CARKDREEETQHF
j_gene: TRBJ1-6; v_gene: TRBV28; abundance: many; d_gene: .; CDR3nt: TGTGCCACCCTTGTTGGGGGCAAATATAATTCACCCCTCCACTTT; CDR3aa: CATLVGGKYNSPLHF
j_gene: TRBJ1-2; v_gene: TRBV6-5; abundance: many; d_gene: .; CDR3nt: TGTGCCAGCAGGGAAGGTTCCCCAGGGTTGGGCTACACCTTC; CDR3aa: CASREGSPGLGYTF
j_gene: TRBJ1-2; v_gene: TRBV11-2; abundance: .; d_gene: .; CDR3nt: TGTGCCAGCAGCCCTACACGGGAAGCAATCTATGACTACACCTTC; CDR3aa: CASSPTREAIYDYTF
j_gene: TRBJ2-3; v_gene: TRBV28; abundance: .; d_gene: TRBD2; CDR3nt: TGTGCCAGCATGGGTGGGAGGGCACTCGCGCTGTATACGCAGTATTTT; CDR3aa: CASMGGRALALYTQYF
j_gene: TRBJ2-2; v_gene: TRBV10-2; abundance: many; d_gene: TRBD2; CDR3nt: TGCGCCAGCAGTGGGGCGGGACTAGCGGGAGGTGCCACCGGGGAGCTGTTTTTT; CDR3aa: CASSGAGLAGGATGELFF
j_gene: TRBJ1-5; v_gene: TRBV11-2; abundance: many; d_gene: .; CDR3nt: TGTGCCAGCAGCTTAGACGGTCAGCCCCAGCATTTT; CDR3aa: CASSLDGQPQHF
j_gene: TRBJ2-7; v_gene: TRBV6-5; abundance: many; d_gene: .; CDR3nt: TGTGCCCCCCTGGGGAGTAGGGGCTACGAGCAGTACTTC; CDR3aa: CAPLGSRGYEQYF
j_gene: TRBJ1-2; v_gene: TRBV12-2; abundance: .; d_gene: .; CDR3nt: TGTGCAAGTCGCACAGGGGGGACTCCACGAAAGACCTATGGCTACACCTTC; CDR3aa: CASRTGGTPRKTYGYTF
j_gene: TRBJ2-5; v_gene: TRBV11-2; abundance: .; d_gene: TRBD2; CDR3nt: TGTGCCAGCAGCTTATTCGGGGGGAAAAATGGTTTAGAGACCCAGTACTTC; CDR3aa: CASSLFGGKNGLETQYF
j_gene: TRBJ1-2; v_gene: TRBV3-1; abundance: .; d_gene: .; CDR3nt: TGTGCCGGCAGCACCCCTTCCACCCTTCGAAAGACCTATGGCTACACCTTC; CDR3aa: CAGSTPSTLRKTYGYTF
j_gene: TRBJ2-7; v_gene: TRBV19; abundance: many; d_gene: TRBD2; CDR3nt: TGTGCCAGTAGTCGTAGCGGGAGAGGGTACGAGCAGTACTTC; CDR3aa: CASSRSGRGYEQYF
j_gene: TRBJ2-1; v_gene: TRBV30; abundance: many; d_gene: .; CDR3nt: TGTGCCTGGAGTCGGCCCCCTAATGAGCAGTTCTTC; CDR3aa: CAWSRPPNEQFF
j_gene: TRBJ2-7; v_gene: TRBV6-1; abundance: many; d_gene: TRBD1; CDR3nt: TGTGCCAGCAGTGAACAGATCCGGGACAGGTATCCCTACGAGCAGTACTTC; CDR3aa: CASSEQIRDRYPYEQYF
j_gene: TRBJ2-5; v_gene: TRBV29-1; abundance: many; d_gene: .; CDR3nt: TGCAGCGCCCTAAGGCCGGGGCATCAAGAGACCCAGTACTTC; CDR3aa: CSALRPGHQETQYF
j_gene: TRBJ1-2; v_gene: TRBV6-8; abundance: many; d_gene: .; CDR3nt: TGTGCCAGCAGTAACGGACAACGCTCTAGAAAGACCTATGGCTACACCTTC; CDR3aa: CASSNGQRSRKTYGYTF
j_gene: TRBJ2-1; v_gene: TRBV5-1; abundance: .; d_gene: TRBD1; CDR3nt: TGCGCCAGCAGCTTGACAGGGGACGGCTACAATGAGCAGTTCTTC; CDR3aa: CASSLTGDGYNEQFF
j_gene: TRBJ2-7; v_gene: TRBV29-1; abundance: many; d_gene: TRBD1; CDR3nt: TGCAGCGTTGAAGATGGGACAGGGTTGTACGAGCAGTACTTC; CDR3aa: CSVEDGTGLYEQYF
j_gene: TRBJ1-5; v_gene: TRBV12-3/TRBV12-4; abundance: many; d_gene: .; CDR3nt: TGTGCCAGCAGGGGCCCTCCGGCGGGCAATCAGCCCCAGCATTTT; CDR3aa: CASRGPPAGNQPQHF
j_gene: TRBJ2-2; v_gene: TRBV7-9; abundance: .; d_gene: .; CDR3nt: TGTGCCAGCAGCTTTTGGACAGCGAACACCGGGGAGCTGTTTTTT; CDR3aa: CASSFWTANTGELFF
j_gene: TRBJ2-7; v_gene: TRBV28; abundance: many; d_gene: .; CDR3nt: TGTGCCAGCAGTAGAGCAGGGTATGAGCAGTACTTC; CDR3aa: CASSRAGYEQYF
j_gene: TRBJ2-2; v_gene: TRBV5-1; abundance: many; d_gene: TRBD2; CDR3nt: TGCGCCAGCAGCTTGGTTGGCGAGCGGGAGAACACCGGGGAGCTGTTTTTT; CDR3aa: CASSLVGERENTGELFF
j_gene: TRBJ1-6; v_gene: TRBV30; abundance: many; d_gene: TRBD1; CDR3nt: TGTGCCTGGAGCGTGGGGACAGGAGTGTCACCCCTCCACTTT; CDR3aa: CAWSVGTGVSPLHF
j_gene: TRBJ2-5; v_gene: TRBV10-2; abundance: many; d_gene: .; CDR3nt: TGCGCCAGCAGCCCCCCCGGCGGGGGCGAGACCCAGTACTTC; CDR3aa: CASSPPGGGETQYF
j_gene: TRBJ2-1; v_gene: TRBV19; abundance: few; d_gene: .; CDR3nt: TGTGCCAGTAGTATAAGAGGCTGGCGGGGTCTCTACAATGAGCAGTTCTTC; CDR3aa: CASSIRGWRGLYNEQFF
j_gene: TRBJ2-3; v_gene: TRBV20-1; abundance: few; d_gene: .; CDR3nt: TGCAGTGCTAGTAAGGACCCCACAGATACGCAGTATTTT; CDR3aa: CSASKDPTDTQYF
j_gene: TRBJ2-1; v_gene: TRBV6-2/TRBV6-3; abundance: few; d_gene: .; CDR3nt: TGTGCCAGCAGTTACTTAGGACTGGGGAACAATGAGCAGTTCTTC; CDR3aa: CASSYLGLGNNEQFF
j_gene: TRBJ2-7; v_gene: TRBV27; abundance: many; d_gene: TRBD1; CDR3nt: TGTGCCAGCACCTCCGTCGGGACAGGGAGTCACGAGCAGTACTTC; CDR3aa: CASTSVGTGSHEQYF
j_gene: TRBJ2-1; v_gene: TRBV7-8; abundance: few; d_gene: .; CDR3nt: TGTGCCAGCAGTTTGGGGGCCGGTCGAGGGAATGAGCAGTTCTTC; CDR3aa: CASSLGAGRGNEQFF
j_gene: TRBJ2-7; v_gene: TRBV28; abundance: many; d_gene: .; CDR3nt: TGTGCCAGCATCTCGGACAGTACCACCTACGAGCAGTACTTC; CDR3aa: CASISDSTTYEQYF
j_gene: TRBJ1-2; v_gene: TRBV7-9; abundance: many; d_gene: .; CDR3nt: TGTGCCAGCAGCCCTAGCGGATACCATGGAAAGACCTATGGCTACACCTTC; CDR3aa: CASSPSGYHGKTYGYTF
j_gene: TRBJ1-2; v_gene: TRBV19; abundance: many; d_gene: .; CDR3nt: TGTGCCAGTAGTAGCGAACGTGGACAGCACGCTAATAACTATGGCTACACCTTC; CDR3aa: CASSSERGQHANNYGYTF
j_gene: TRBJ2-2; v_gene: TRBV6-5; abundance: many; d_gene: .; CDR3nt: TGTGCCAGACAATCCGATCCCGGCCGGGCCCCGGGGACCGGGGAGCTGTTTTTT; CDR3aa: CARQSDPGRAPGTGELFF
j_gene: TRBJ2-3; v_gene: TRBV18; abundance: few; d_gene: TRBD1; CDR3nt: TGTGCCAGCTCACCGCTACGACAGGGAACTAGCACAGATACGCAGTATTTT; CDR3aa: CASSPLRQGTSTDTQYF
j_gene: TRBJ2-7; v_gene: TRBV20-1; abundance: many; d_gene: TRBD2; CDR3nt: TGCAGTGCACCACTAGCGGGGGCCTTCTACGAGCAGTACTTC; CDR3aa: CSAPLAGAFYEQYF
j_gene: TRBJ2-1; v_gene: TRBV10-2; abundance: .; d_gene: TRBD2; CDR3nt: TGCGCCAGCAGGGTAGCGGGAGGGCCTGGGAATGAGCAGTTCTTC; CDR3aa: CASRVAGGPGNEQFF
j_gene: TRBJ2-5; v_gene: TRBV4-3; abundance: few; d_gene: .; CDR3nt: TGCGCCAGCAGCCAAGGGACTATCCTTCACCAAGAGACCCAGTACTTC; CDR3aa: CASSQGTILHQETQYF
j_gene: TRBJ2-7; v_gene: TRBV4-3; abundance: .; d_gene: .; CDR3nt: TGCGCCAGCGGCCAAAAAGTCCCCCCTCTAGTGGGGCCCTACGAGCAGTACTTC; CDR3aa: CASGQKVPPLVGPYEQYF
j_gene: TRBJ2-5; v_gene: TRBV3-1; abundance: many; d_gene: .; CDR3nt: TGTGCCAGCAGCAAGTTAATTCCCATTTCTTTCTCTGAGACCCAGTACTTC; CDR3aa: CASSKLIPISFSETQYF
j_gene: TRBJ1-2; v_gene: TRBV7-8; abundance: many; d_gene: .; CDR3nt: TGTGCCAGCAGCCTAATTGAGTTTACCCGAAAGACCTATGGCTACACCTTC; CDR3aa: CASSLIEFTRKTYGYTF